This T cell receptor (beta chain) was observed in a study of monozygotic twins with inflammatory bowel disease. Study-wide results and limits: Lower sharing of clonotypes with other individuals was seen in IBD patients than in healthy twins. This was most marked in patients showing signs of disease activity.

There are 14 residues in the CDR3. Per the germline V gene, CDR1 is LGHNA and CDR2 is YSLEER. During cDNA synthesis, UMIs that each contained a 6-nucleotide sample barcode were added by means of template switching. After re-calling the 5' RACE reads, TCRdb lists one entry per CDR3 protein, DNA absent. This sample's table reports hundreds of thousands of distinct CDR3 sequences. Notes on this clonotype: Its antigen is as yet unknown.

Researchers isolated total RNA from whole blood without sorting T cells. The TCR originated in a human donor with ulcerative colitis or Crohn's disease, or a healthy co-twin of an affected twin (not recorded which). The sample consisted of blood. The chain combines TRBV4-3 with TRBJ1-2. Here the CDR3 reads CASSQFEETYGYTF.